One T cell receptor beta chain is described in this entry. Antigen specificity is unknown. V was pared by 1 base and J by 2 bases, with 7 bases of the junction left unmatched. The CDR3 covers 16 residues. CDR1 is SGHTA and CDR2 is FQGNSA in the germline V gene. This table comes from immunoSEQ multiplex PCR, and its TCRdb copy is limited to in-frame clones, with some not included. The table shows some 190,000 clones, with 85% to 95% occurring only once. This sample is part of a study of T cell responses to AZD1222 COVID-19 vaccine. Study conclusions and caveats: Following two doses of AZD1222, Spike-specific TCR breadth and depth rose.

The source is an adult in good health. The V call is TRBV7-2, the J call TRBJ1-1, with 7 nucleotides matching TRBD1. This specimen was peripheral blood, taken on day 0 of AZD1222 vaccination. The CDR3 sequence is CASSLGQGGGNTEAFF. CDR3 coding DNA: TGTGCCAGCAGCTTAGGACAGGGCGGGGGAAACACTGAAGCTTTCTTT.